This T cell receptor beta chain was retrieved from a study of T-cell reconstitution after alpha-beta-depleted transplantation in children (dated by TCRdb to about 2016). For the study in its entirety: T-cell immune reconstitution after TCRalphabeta/CD19-depleted allogeneic hematopoietic cell transplantation in children was quantitatively tracked in the study by means of TCR repertoire profiling. What the study reported, not specific to this receptor: In some patients, high TCRbeta diversity at day 60 was attributed to recipient T cells and intrathymic progenitors that had survived conditioning. The frequencies of hyperexpanded clones fell over the following months, and after one year, T-cell counts and TCRbeta diversity were mostly attributed to newly produced T cells. The apparently early recovery of alphabetaT-cell counts about two months after transplant reportedly depended on only several hundred rapidly expanded clones that came from non-depleted graft cells.

The library was generated by PCR. For sequencing, an Illumina HiSeq 2500 was employed. To normalize quantification of the TCRbeta repertoire, the TCR libraries were built with molecular barcoding that relied on unique molecular identifiers. The public reads were reprocessed in TCRdb via fastp at Q25 and MiXCR, keeping in-frame beta chains. Rows matching on CDR3 protein sequence are summarized as one entry with the most common DNA and genes. For this sample the table gives about 460,000 distinct CDR3 sequences, of which about 10% were detected only once. In total, the top ten clones hold just over 2% of the sample. This clonotype was observed a handful of times. Its specific antigen is unknown. The record has no base qualities; no much larger clone is one base away. According to the germline V gene, CDR1 reads SGHRS and CDR2 reads YFSETQ. From the cysteine up to the phenylalanine, the CDR3 has a length of 16 residues. CDR3 DNA only is kept here, 48 bases in frame from base 1. Trimmed from V: 3 bases; trimmed from J: 5 bases; junction bases lacking a gene match: 12.

The treatment or condition tag for this specimen amounts to: allogeneic hematopoietic cell transplantation with graft depleted of TCRalphabeta T cells and CD19 B cells. The children who served as transplant recipients had been given grafts of TCRalphabeta/CD19-depleted allogeneic hematopoietic cells. The chain is made from TRBV5-1 and TRBJ2-3; a stretch of 7 junction bases matches TRBD1. Sequences were derived from PBMCs, sampled before TCRalphabeta/CD19-depleted stem cell transplant. This TCR came from a child under 10 years old with inherited bone marrow failure, due to receive a stem cell transplant. The CDR3 region reads CASSWTGTEAGDTQYF. The DNA sequence reads TGCGCCAGCAGCTGGACCGGGACAGAGGCGGGAGATACGCAGTATTTT.